This T cell receptor beta chain came from a study of shared clonotypes between healthy human individuals. V was shortened by 3 bases and J by 0 bases, with 3 bases between the two germline ends. The length of the CDR3 is 12 residues. Per the germline V gene, CDR1 is MDHEN and CDR2 is SYDVKM. Deep level was the assay's run setting. This table comes from immunoSEQ multiplex PCR, and its TCRdb copy is limited to in-frame clones, with some not included. Here the sample spans around 1.6 million clones, 95% to 99% being singletons. This sequence originates from a young man in good health. The specimen sequenced was naive CD4+ T cells sorted from blood. Subset reported: CD45RA+ positively selected. The chain uses TRBV28 and TRBJ2-7; D remains ambiguous. In nucleotides, the CDR3 is TGTGCCAGCAGTTTCAGCTCCTACGAGCAGTACTTC. As protein: CASSFSSYEQYF.